Below, 8 T cell receptor beta chains from the same sample are listed, as sequenced in a study of cytomegalovirus exposure and HLA in healthy donors (dated by TCRdb to between 2016 and 2019). To prepare the library, the immunoSEQ multiplex PCR assay was applied. The multiplex PCR relied on a mix of 60 forward primers for TCR Vbeta segments and 13 reverse primers for TCR Jbeta segments. This immuneACCESS table, as held by TCRdb, lists in-frame sequences with V and J called but not all clones. Of the missing ones, under half trace to an unresolved V gene in checked studies; the others have no known cause. The table for this sample shows some 76,000 clones. In total, the top ten clones hold 4% to 5.5% of the sample. Sequencing was done on a sample of PBMCs. The receptor source for this set is a man aged 40-49 years in good health and CMV-seronegative.

The DNA of the CDR3 is TGTGCCAGCAGCAATAACTGGAACACTGAAGCTTTCTTT. Residues: CASSNNWNTEAFF. The gene calls are TRBV27 and TRBJ1-1; no definite D call. Germline CDR1 and CDR2: MNHEY and SMNVEV (reference sequence). The ends were cut back, 6 bases at V and 1 base at J, with 9 bases in the middle. CDR3 length: 13 amino acids.

The V gene is TRBV5-4, the J gene TRBJ2-3; tentatively, D is TRBD2 (5 bases). In germline, CDR1 is SGHNT, CDR2 YYREEE (reference sequence). V dropped 3 bases and J dropped 5 bases, with 16 bases sitting between them. This CDR3 has 15 residues. The CDR3 coding sequence is TGTGCCAGCAGCTCCCGAGTCGGGATGGGAGATACGCAGTATTTT. It translates to CASSSRVGMGDTQYF.

Notes on this clone: As the CDR3 is not closed by the conserved phenylalanine or tryptophan, this likely results from a read error. This chain connects TRBV2 to TRBJ1-1; possibly TRBD1 for D (6 bases). The V gene lost 1 base and the J gene lost 4 bases, with 10 bases spanning the gap. This CDR3 has 14 amino acids. Germline values: CDR1 SNHLY, CDR2 FYNNEI. The CDR3 is CASSEVLGGTEAFC. The CDR3 nucleotides read TGTGCCAGCAGTGAAGTCCTAGGGGGCACTGAAGCTTTCTGT.

Here the CDR3 DNA reads TGCGCCAGCAGCCAAGAGAAGCGCTCCTACGAGCAGTACTTC. It translates to CASSQEKRSYEQYF. V and J are TRBV4-3 and TRBJ2-5; D unclear. The tail of the sequence fits TRBJ2-7 better, so the J call may be wrong. CDR3 length equals 14 residues. Germline-derived CDR1 and CDR2 are LGHNA and YSLEER.

The rearrangement joins TRBV11-3 to TRBJ2-7; D gene unclear. Deletions cut 1 base from V and 3 bases from J, with 7 bases between. CDR1 and CDR2 (germline): SGHNT, YENEEA. CDR3 length: 13 residues. This chain's CDR3 is CASSLAPSYEQYF. The DNA of the CDR3 is TGTGCCAGCAGCTTAGCCCCTAGCTACGAGCAGTACTTC.

The rearrangement joins TRBV18 to TRBJ2-7; TRBD1 matches at 8 bases. Per the germline V gene, CDR1 is KGHSH and CDR2 is LQKENI. V gave up 6 bases and J gave up 1 base; unmatched junction bases: 5. The CDR3 sequence is 14 residues long. CDR3 bases: TGTGCCAGCTCGACAGGGGTAGGGTCCTACGAGCAGTACTTC. This codes for CASSTGVGSYEQYF.

The V call is TRBV11-2, the J call TRBJ2-5; 12 bases match TRBD2. This CDR3 is 19 amino acids long. V shed 1 base and J 4 bases; nucleotides not matched to a gene: 13. CDR1 and CDR2 from the germline V gene are SGHAT and FQNNGV. The CDR3 coding sequence is TGTGCCAGCAGCTTAGGAAGGGGAGCGACTAGCGGGAGTGGAGAGACCCAGTACTTC. Its translation is CASSLGRGATSGSGETQYF.

V usage is TRBV18 and J usage is TRBJ2-3; possible D gene TRBD2, 6 bases. Germline-derived CDR1 and CDR2 are KGHSH and LQKENI. The CDR3 length is 15 residues. Deletions cut 1 base from V and 1 base from J, with 9 bases between. CDR3 residues: CASSPRTGGTDTQYF. CDR3 nucleotide sequence: TGTGCCAGCTCACCACGTACGGGGGGCACAGATACGCAGTATTTT.